The 19 T cell receptor beta chains presented below share a single source sample, sequenced in a study of T cell responses to AZD1222 COVID-19 vaccine (dated by TCRdb to the early 2020s). The library was generated by the immunoSEQ multiplex PCR assay. This is the immuneACCESS table as TCRdb keeps it, with only in-frame sequences that have V and J called. A part of the clones is gone; compared with another copy, unresolved V genes explain less than half, and the rest is unexplained. Across this sample there are approximately 100,000 clones, with around nine tenths seen only once. 1.3% of the sample comes from the top ten. The meaning of the sample's time point label: baseline before first vaccination. The source was peripheral blood, collected on day 0 of AZD1222 vaccination. These receptors all stem from an adult in good health.

This clone has only one observation. This chain connects TRBV5-4 to TRBJ2-7; D is uncertain. The CDR3 runs to 14 residues. Per the germline V gene, CDR1 is SGHNT and CDR2 is YYREEE (reference sequence). With 4 bases removed from V and 3 bases from J, the gap between germline ends came to 14 bases. CDR3 sequence (DNA): TGTGCCAGCAGCCTGCCAGGACCGAACTACGAGCAGTACTTC. This gives the protein CASSLPGPNYEQYF.

This clone has a handful of counts. The V gene is TRBV2, the J gene TRBJ1-5; 9 bases align to TRBD1. The CDR3 is 12 amino acids. Germline lookup yields CDR1 SNHLY and CDR2 FYNNEI. The J segment lost 7 bases and the V segment lost 10 bases, leaving 5 bases of the junction unmatched. The CDR3 sequence is CATQGAGQPQHF. The DNA for the CDR3 is TGTGCCACACAGGGGGCTGGGCAGCCCCAGCATTTT.

The chain combines TRBV11-3 with TRBJ2-3, with 13 bases identical to TRBD2. Trimming cost V 5 bases and J 5 bases; bases outside gene matches: 7. The CDR3 is 16 residues long. CDR1 SGHNT and CDR2 YENEEA come from the germline V gene. This chain's CDR3 is CASSPGLAGVIDTQYF. In DNA, the CDR3 is TGTGCCAGCAGCCCAGGACTAGCGGGGGTTATAGATACGCAGTATTTT.

This sequence joins TRBV21-1 and TRBJ2-1; the table's D call, TRBD2, has no DNA check behind it. TRBV21-1 is a pseudogene. The CDR3 is made up of 20 amino acids. DNA for the CDR3: TGTGCCAGCAGCACTGGCTGGACAGATTCGACTAGCGGGAAGGGCTACATGCAGTTCTTC. This codes for CASSTGWTDSTSGKGYMQFF.

The rearrangement uses TRBV5-4 and TRBJ2-2; D is unclear. Germline V gene data show CDR1 as SGHNT and CDR2 as YYREEE (reference sequence). Trimming took 3 bases from V and 7 from J, leaving 10 bases between them. The CDR3 loop spans 13 amino acids. The CDR3 coding sequence is TGTGCCAGCAGCTCCGATATGGTCGGGGAGCTGTTTTTT. Its protein is CASSSDMVGELFF.

The genes are TRBV11-2 and TRBJ2-6, with 9 bases aligning to TRBD1. The CDR3 loop spans 19 amino acids. Germline CDR1 reads SGHAT; CDR2 reads FQNNGV. The V and J ends lost 5 bases and 2 bases, in that order; junction bases with no gene match: 13. CDR3 bases: TGTGCCAGCAGCACCCACCCGGGACAGGGACGCCCTGGGGCCAACGTCCTGACTTTC. Translated: CASSTHPGQGRPGANVLTF. Full variable domain (remainder filled in from reference TRBV11-2 and TRBJ2-6): EAGVAQSPRYKIIEKRQSVAFWCNPISGHATLYWYQQILGQGPKLLIQFQNNGVVDDSQLPKDRFSAERLKGVDSTLKIQPAKLEDSAVYLCASSTHPGQGRPGANVLTFGAGSRLTVL.

This clone occurred a few times. V and J are TRBV20-1 and TRBJ1-1; the D gene is possibly TRBD1 (5 bases). The CDR3 runs 14 residues. V lost 3 bases, J lost 1 base, and 12 bases lay in between. Germline V lookup: CDR1 DFQATT, CDR2 SNEGSKA (reference sequence). For the CDR3, the DNA is TGCAGTGCTAGTGTTCCGACAGCGAACACTGAAGCTTTCTTT. The encoded protein is CSASVPTANTEAFF.

This clone has only one observation. This chain links TRBV28 with TRBJ2-7; 8 positions agree with TRBD2. CDR1 is MDHEN, CDR2 SYDVKM, per germline. The junction had 9 bases not matched to a gene; V was cut back by 4 bases and J by 4 bases. The CDR3 length is 15 residues. CDR3 sequence: CASSSFRLAKYEQYF. Written as DNA, the CDR3 is TGTGCCAGCAGTTCATTTAGACTAGCGAAATACGAGCAGTACTTC.

The chain carries TRBV11-2 and TRBJ1-1; D remains unclear. Germline V gene sequence: CDR1 SGHAT, CDR2 FQNNGV. V was trimmed by 1 base and J by 5 bases, leaving 23 bases between them. The length of the CDR3 is 18 residues. CDR3 sequence: CASSLGFRARKKRTEAFF. The CDR3 nucleotides read TGTGCCAGCAGCTTAGGATTTAGGGCGCGGAAGAAGAGAACTGAAGCTTTCTTT.

The rearrangement links TRBV6-2 or TRBV6-3 to TRBJ2-5; TRBD1 matches 8 bases. The CDR3 has 15 residues. Trimming at V came to 5 bases and at J to 12 bases, leaving 17 bases not matched to a gene. CDR1 and CDR2 (germline): MNHEY, SVGEGT. This CDR3 is CASSGIEAGGKNEYF. DNA for the CDR3: TGTGCCAGCAGTGGTATTGAGGCAGGGGGCAAAAATGAGTACTTC.

V and J are TRBV19 and TRBJ1-1, with D perhaps matching TRBD1 (6 bases). Germline loops: CDR1 LNHDA, CDR2 SQIVND (reference sequence). Between the trimmed V and J ends, which lost 6 bases and 6 bases, there was a span of 17 bases. This CDR3 has 14 residues. In nucleotides, the CDR3 is TGTGCCAGTAGCGACCCGGGGGGCTCACCTGAAGCTTTCTTT. Its protein product is CASSDPGGSPEAFF.

The CDR3 DNA follows: TGTGCCAGCAGCCCCACCGCAAATTCTGGAAACACCATATATTTT. Its translation is CASSPTANSGNTIYF. This chain links TRBV3-1 (or the pseudogene TRBV3-2) with TRBJ1-3; D is uncertain. The germline V gene has CDR1 LGHDT and CDR2 YNNKEL (reference sequence). The CDR3 spans 15 residues. V was pared by 4 bases and J by 1 base, with 11 bases between.

The chain employs TRBV11-2 and TRBJ1-1, with a weak D call TRBD1 (6 bases). The ends were cut back, 5 bases at V and 3 bases at J, with 10 bases in the middle. Germline V CDR1 and CDR2: SGHAT, FQNNGV. The CDR3 is made up of 13 amino acids. The CDR3 loop is CASSPRGDTEAFF. The DNA for the CDR3 is TGTGCCAGCAGCCCTAGGGGGGACACTGAAGCTTTCTTT.

J is TRBJ2-5 and V is TRBV2; D unclear. V lost 5 bases to trimming and J lost 2 bases, with 9 bases between them. This CDR3 has 13 residues. Germline CDR1 is SNHLY and CDR2 is FYNNEI. In nucleotides, the CDR3 is TGTGCCAGCAGTAAGAACCGTCAAGAGACCCAGTACTTC. The encoded protein is CASSKNRQETQYF.

The chain is built from TRBV4-1 and TRBJ2-5, with 7 bases identical to TRBD1. The CDR3 runs 15 residues. From germline, CDR1 is MGHRA and CDR2 YSYEKL. V shed 3 bases and J 1 base; nucleotides not matched to a gene: 5. The CDR3 protein is CASSHLGQLQETQYF. The CDR3 region has the DNA TGCGCCAGCAGCCACTTGGGACAGCTCCAAGAGACCCAGTACTTC.

J is TRBJ1-3 and V is TRBV24-1; 7 bases fit TRBD1. CDR1 is KGHDR, CDR2 SFDVKD, per germline. CDR3 length: 18 residues. V shed 0 bases, J shed 0 bases, and the junction held 7 bases outside the gene matches. CDR3 nucleotides: TGTGCCACCAGTGATTTGCCGGGACAGAGCCTCTCTGGAAACACCATATATTTT. Translation gives CATSDLPGQSLSGNTIYF.

The chain has TRBV2 and TRBJ1-2; D may be TRBD1 (6 bases). V gave up 2 bases and J gave up 8 bases, with 12 bases separating them. The CDR3 has 13 amino acids. Germline V lookup: CDR1 SNHLY, CDR2 FYNNEI. The CDR3 bases are TGTGCCAGCAGTGAAAGGACAGCCGGAGGCTACACCTTC. Encoded protein: CASSERTAGGYTF.

The genes are TRBV3-1 (or the pseudogene TRBV3-2) and TRBJ2-2, with a tentative D call TRBD1 (7 bases). CDR1 and CDR2 from the germline V gene are LGHDT and YNNKEL (reference sequence). This CDR3 is 14 amino acids long. Trimming pared 2 bases from V and 5 bases from J, leaving 9 bases between. CDR3 sequence: CASSQSGGTGELFF. The CDR3 bases are TGTGCCAGCAGCCAATCAGGGGGGACCGGGGAGCTGTTTTTT.

This sequence joins TRBV2 and TRBJ1-6; D gene uncertain. Trimming left V 6 bases short and J 0 bases short, with 15 bases between. Germline V lookup: CDR1 SNHLY, CDR2 FYNNEI. The CDR3 extends over 17 amino acids. The CDR3 region has the DNA TGTGCCAGCAGGAGAGCACAGCGGAGCTCCTATAATTCACCCCTCCACTTT. This codes for CASRRAQRSSYNSPLHF.